The entry below gives a single T cell receptor beta chain sequence along with its context. Its specificity is unknown. This record belongs to a study of shared clonotypes between healthy human individuals. Across the study: Three plates were used per donor for CD4 naive, three for CD4 memory, two for CD8 naive and one for CD8 memory.

Study observations and caveats: Blood was the only sampled material, and tissue repertoires likely differ. Since donors were few, the genetic and exposure-history diversity represented was limited. Naive subsets usually exceeded memory subsets in estimated richness.

The protocol was immunoSEQ multiplex PCR, while the TCRdb copy is restricted to in-frame clones and leaves out a portion. The table has around 320,000 clones, around 86% seen once; the top ten hold roughly 16%. V was clipped by 3 bases and J by 4 bases, with 12 bases between them. Germline values: CDR1 LNHDA, CDR2 SQIVND (reference sequence). There are 14 residues in the CDR3. The clonotype originates from a man aged 18-30 years in good health. The J gene is TRBJ1-1, the V gene TRBV19, with D unresolved. Material for sequencing was memory CD8+ T cells sorted from blood. Subset indicated: CD45RO+ cells pooled with CCR7-negative TemRA cells. In nucleotides, the CDR3 is TGTGCCAGTAGTATCCCTGGGTGGGCCACTGAAGCTTTCTTT. This codes for CASSIPGWATEAFF.